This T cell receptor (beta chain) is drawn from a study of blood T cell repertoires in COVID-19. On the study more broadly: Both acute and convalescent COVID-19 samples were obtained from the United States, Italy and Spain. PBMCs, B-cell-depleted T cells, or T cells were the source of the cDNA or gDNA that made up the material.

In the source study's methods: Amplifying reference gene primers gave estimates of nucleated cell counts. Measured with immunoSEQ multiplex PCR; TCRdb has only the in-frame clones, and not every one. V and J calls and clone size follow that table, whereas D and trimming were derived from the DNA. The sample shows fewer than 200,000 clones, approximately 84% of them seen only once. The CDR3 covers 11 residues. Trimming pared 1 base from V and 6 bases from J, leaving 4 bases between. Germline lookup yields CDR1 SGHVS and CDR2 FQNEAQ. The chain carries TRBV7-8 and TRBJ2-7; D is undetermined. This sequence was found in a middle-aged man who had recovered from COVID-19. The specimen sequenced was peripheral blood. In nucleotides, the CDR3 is TGTGCCAGCAGCTTAGGGCCCGAGCAGTACTTC. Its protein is CASSLGPEQYF.